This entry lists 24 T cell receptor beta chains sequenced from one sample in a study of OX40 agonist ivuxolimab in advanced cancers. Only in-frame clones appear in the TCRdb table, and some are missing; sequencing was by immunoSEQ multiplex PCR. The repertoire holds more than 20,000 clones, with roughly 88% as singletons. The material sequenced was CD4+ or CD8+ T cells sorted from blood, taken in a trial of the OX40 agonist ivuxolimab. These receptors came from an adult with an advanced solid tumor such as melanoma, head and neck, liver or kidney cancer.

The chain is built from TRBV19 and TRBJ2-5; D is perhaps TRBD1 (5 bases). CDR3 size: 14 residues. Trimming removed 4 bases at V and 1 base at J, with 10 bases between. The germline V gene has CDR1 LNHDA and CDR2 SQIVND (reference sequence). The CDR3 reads CASSTWGSQETQYF. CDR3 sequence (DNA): TGTGCCAGTAGTACCTGGGGCAGCCAAGAGACCCAGTACTTC.

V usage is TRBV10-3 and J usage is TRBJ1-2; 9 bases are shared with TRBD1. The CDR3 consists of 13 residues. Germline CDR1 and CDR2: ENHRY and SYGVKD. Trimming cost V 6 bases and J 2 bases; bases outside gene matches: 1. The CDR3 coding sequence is TGTGCCATCAGCGGGACAGGGAACTATGGCTACACCTTC. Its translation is CAISGTGNYGYTF.

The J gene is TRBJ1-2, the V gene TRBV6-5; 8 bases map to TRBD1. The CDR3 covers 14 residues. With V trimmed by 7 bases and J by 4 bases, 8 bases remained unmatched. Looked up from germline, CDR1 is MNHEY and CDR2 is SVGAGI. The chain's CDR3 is CASTTQGGGYGYTF. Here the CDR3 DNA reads TGTGCCAGCACTACACAGGGGGGGGGCTATGGCTACACCTTC.

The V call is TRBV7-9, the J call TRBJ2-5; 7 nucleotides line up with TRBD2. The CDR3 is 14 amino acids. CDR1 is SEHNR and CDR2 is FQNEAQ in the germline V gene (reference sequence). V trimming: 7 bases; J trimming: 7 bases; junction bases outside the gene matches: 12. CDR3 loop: CASKSAGLPVTQYF. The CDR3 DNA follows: TGTGCCAGCAAGTCAGCGGGACTACCAGTGACCCAGTACTTC.

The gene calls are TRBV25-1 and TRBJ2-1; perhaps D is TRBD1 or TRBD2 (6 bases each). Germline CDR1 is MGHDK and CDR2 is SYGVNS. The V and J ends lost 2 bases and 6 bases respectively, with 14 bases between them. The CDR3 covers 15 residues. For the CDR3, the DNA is TGTGCCAGCAGTGAAAGGGGGAGGCCACCCAATGAGCAGTTCTTC. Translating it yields CASSERGRPPNEQFF.

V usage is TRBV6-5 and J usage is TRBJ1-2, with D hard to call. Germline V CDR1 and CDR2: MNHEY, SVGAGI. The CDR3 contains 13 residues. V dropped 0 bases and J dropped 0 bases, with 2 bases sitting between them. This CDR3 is CASSYSTNYGYTF. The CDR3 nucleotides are TGTGCCAGCAGTTACTCGACTAACTATGGCTACACCTTC.

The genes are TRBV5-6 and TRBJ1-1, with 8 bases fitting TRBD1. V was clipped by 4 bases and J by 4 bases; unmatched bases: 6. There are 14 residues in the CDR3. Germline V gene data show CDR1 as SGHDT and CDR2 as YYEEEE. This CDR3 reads CASSPYRGSTEAFF. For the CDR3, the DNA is TGTGCCAGCAGCCCGTACAGGGGGAGCACTGAAGCTTTCTTT.

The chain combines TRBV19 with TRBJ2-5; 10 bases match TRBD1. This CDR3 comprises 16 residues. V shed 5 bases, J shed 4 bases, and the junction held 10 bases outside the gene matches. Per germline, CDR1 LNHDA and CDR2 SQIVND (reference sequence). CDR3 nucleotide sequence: TGTGCCAGTAGTCCGTGGGACAGGGGAGCCCGAGAGACCCAGTACTTC. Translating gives CASSPWDRGARETQYF. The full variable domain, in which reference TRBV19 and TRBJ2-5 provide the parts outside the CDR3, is DGGITQSPKYLFRKEGQNVTLSCEQNLNHDAMYWYRQDPGQGLRLIYYSQIVNDFQKGDIAEGYSVSREKKESFPLTVTSAQKNPTAFYLCASSPWDRGARETQYFGPGTRLLVL.

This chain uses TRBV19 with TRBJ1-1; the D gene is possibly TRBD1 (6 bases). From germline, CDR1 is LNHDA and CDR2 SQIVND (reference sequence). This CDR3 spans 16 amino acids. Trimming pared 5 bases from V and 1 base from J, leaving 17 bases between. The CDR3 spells CASSQPRGGGNTEAFF. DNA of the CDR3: TGTGCCAGTAGTCAACCCCGCGGAGGGGGGAACACTGAAGCTTTCTTT. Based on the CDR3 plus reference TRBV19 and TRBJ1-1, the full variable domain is DGGITQSPKYLFRKEGQNVTLSCEQNLNHDAMYWYRQDPGQGLRLIYYSQIVNDFQKGDIAEGYSVSREKKESFPLTVTSAQKNPTAFYLCASSQPRGGGNTEAFFGQGTRLTVV.

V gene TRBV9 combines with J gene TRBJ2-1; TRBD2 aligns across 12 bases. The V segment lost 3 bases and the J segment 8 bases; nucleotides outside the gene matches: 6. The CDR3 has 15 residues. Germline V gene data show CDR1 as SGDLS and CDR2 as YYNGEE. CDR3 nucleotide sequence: TGTGCCAGCAGCGCGACTAGCGGGAGTTCTGATGAGCAGTTCTTC. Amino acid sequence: CASSATSGSSDEQFF.

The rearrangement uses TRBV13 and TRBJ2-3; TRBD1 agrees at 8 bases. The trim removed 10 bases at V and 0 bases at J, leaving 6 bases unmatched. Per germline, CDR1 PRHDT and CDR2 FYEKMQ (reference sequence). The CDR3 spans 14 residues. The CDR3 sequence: CATYRQGSTDTQYF. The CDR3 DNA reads TGTGCCACTTACCGACAGGGGAGCACAGATACGCAGTATTTT.

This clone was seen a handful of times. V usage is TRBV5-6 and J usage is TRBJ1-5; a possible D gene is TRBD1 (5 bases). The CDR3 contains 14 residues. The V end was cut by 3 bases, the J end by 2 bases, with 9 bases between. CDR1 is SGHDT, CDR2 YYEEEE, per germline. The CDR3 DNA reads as TGTGCCAGCAGCTCGCGGGGGGGCAATCAGCCCCAGCATTTT. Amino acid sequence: CASSSRGGNQPQHF.

The CDR3 sequence is CASRPGVAYEQYF. The DNA of the CDR3 is TGTGCCAGCCGCCCCGGAGTAGCTTACGAGCAGTACTTC. This chain connects TRBV28 to TRBJ2-7; D uncertain. CDR3 length equals 13 residues. With 8 bases removed from V and 4 bases from J, the gap between germline ends came to 15 bases. Germline CDR1 is MDHEN and CDR2 is SYDVKM.

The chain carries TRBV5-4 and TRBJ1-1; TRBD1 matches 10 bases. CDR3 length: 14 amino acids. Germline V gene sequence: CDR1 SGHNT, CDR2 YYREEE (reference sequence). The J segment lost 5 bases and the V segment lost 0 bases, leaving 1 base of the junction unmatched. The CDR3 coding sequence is TGTGCCAGCAGCTTGGGGACAGGGGGGACTGAAGCTTTCTTT. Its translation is CASSLGTGGTEAFF.

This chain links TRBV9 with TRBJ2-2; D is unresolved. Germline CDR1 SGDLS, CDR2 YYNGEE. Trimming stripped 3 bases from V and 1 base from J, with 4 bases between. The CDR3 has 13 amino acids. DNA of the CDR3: TGTGCCAGCAGCGCTAGGAACACCGGGGAGCTGTTTTTT. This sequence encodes CASSARNTGELFF.

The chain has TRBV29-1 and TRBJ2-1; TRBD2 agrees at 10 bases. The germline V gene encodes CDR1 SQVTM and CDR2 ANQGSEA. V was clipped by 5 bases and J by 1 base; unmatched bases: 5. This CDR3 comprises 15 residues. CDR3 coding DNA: TGCAGCGTTTTAAGCGGGAGGGGGTCCTACAATGAGCAGTTCTTC. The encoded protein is CSVLSGRGSYNEQFF.

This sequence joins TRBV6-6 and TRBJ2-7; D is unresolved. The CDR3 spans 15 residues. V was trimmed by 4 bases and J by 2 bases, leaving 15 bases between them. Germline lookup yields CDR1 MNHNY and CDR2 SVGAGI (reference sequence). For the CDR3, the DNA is TGTGCCAGCAGTTCCCCCCGACACAGCACCTACGAGCAGTACTTC. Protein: CASSSPRHSTYEQYF.

This CDR3 reads CASRETGSNQPQHF. CDR3 DNA sequence: TGCGCCAGCAGGGAAACAGGGTCGAATCAGCCCCAGCATTTT. The gene calls are TRBV10-2 and TRBJ1-5; perhaps TRBD1 as D (6 bases). The V end was cut by 6 bases, the J end by 4 bases, with 13 bases between. Germline V gene lookup returns CDR1 WSHSY and CDR2 SAAADI. CDR3 length: 14 residues.

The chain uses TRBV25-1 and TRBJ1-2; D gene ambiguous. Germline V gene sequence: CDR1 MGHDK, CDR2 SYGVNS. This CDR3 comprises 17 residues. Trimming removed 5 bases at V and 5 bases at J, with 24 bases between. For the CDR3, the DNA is TGTGCCAGCAGTTCCTATTTGGGCGACACCTTAGAATATGGCTACACCTTC. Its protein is CASSSYLGDTLEYGYTF.

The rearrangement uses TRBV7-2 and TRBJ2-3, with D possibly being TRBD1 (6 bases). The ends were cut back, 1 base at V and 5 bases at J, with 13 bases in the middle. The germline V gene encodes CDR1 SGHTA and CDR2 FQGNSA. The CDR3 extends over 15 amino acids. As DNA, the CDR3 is TGTGCCAGCAGCTTAGAAGGGACACGCCGAGATACGCAGTATTTT. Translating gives CASSLEGTRRDTQYF.

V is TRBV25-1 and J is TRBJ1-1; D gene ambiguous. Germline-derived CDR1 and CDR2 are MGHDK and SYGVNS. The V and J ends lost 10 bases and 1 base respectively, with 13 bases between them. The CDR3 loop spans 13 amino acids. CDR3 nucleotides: TGTGCCACCAGGACGAATCGGAACACTGAAGCTTTCTTT. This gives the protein CATRTNRNTEAFF.

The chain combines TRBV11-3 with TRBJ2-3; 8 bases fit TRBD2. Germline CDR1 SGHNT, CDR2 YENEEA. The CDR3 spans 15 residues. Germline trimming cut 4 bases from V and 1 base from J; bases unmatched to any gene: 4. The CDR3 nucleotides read TGTGCCAGCAGCTCGTTGACTAGCGGCACAGATACGCAGTATTTT. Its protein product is CASSSLTSGTDTQYF.

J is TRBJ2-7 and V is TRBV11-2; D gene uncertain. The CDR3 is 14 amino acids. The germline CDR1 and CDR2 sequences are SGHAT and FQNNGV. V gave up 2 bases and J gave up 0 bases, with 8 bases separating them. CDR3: CASSLSVLSYEQYF. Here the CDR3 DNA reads TGTGCCAGCAGCTTATCCGTACTCTCCTACGAGCAGTACTTC.

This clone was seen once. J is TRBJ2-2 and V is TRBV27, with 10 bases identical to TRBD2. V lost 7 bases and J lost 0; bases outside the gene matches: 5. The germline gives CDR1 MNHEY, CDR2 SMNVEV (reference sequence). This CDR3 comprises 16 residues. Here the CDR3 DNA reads TGTGCCAGCAAGGCAGCGGGGGGGGCGAACACCGGGGAGCTGTTTTTT. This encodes CASKAAGGANTGELFF.